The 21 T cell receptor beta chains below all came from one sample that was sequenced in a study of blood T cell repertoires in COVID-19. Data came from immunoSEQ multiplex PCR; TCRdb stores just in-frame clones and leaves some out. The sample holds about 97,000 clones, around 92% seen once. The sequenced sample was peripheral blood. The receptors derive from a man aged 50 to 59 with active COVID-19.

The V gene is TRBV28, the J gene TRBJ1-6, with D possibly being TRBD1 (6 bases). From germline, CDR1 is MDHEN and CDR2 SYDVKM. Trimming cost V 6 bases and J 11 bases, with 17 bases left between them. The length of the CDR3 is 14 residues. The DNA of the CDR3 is TGTGCCAGCAGGGGTCAGGGGCGTTTAGCACCCCTCCACTTT. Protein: CASRGQGRLAPLHF.

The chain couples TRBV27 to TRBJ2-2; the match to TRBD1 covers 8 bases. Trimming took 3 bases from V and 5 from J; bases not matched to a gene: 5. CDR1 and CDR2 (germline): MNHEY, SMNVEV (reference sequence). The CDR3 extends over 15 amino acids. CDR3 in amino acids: CASSLGTGGTGELFF. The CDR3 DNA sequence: TGTGCCAGCAGTTTGGGGACAGGTGGGACCGGGGAGCTGTTTTTT.

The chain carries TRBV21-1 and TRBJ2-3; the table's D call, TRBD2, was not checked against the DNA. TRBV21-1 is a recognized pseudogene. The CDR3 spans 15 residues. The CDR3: CASSKLGGEKDTQYF. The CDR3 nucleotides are TGTGCCAGCAGCAAATTGGGAGGGGAGAAAGATACGCAGTATTTT.

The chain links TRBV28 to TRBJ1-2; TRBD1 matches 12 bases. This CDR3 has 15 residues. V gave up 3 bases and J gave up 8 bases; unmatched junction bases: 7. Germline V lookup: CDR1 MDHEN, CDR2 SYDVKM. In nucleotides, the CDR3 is TGTGCCAGCAGTTTGTCGGGACAGGGGGCTTTGGGCTACACCTTC. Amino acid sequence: CASSLSGQGALGYTF.

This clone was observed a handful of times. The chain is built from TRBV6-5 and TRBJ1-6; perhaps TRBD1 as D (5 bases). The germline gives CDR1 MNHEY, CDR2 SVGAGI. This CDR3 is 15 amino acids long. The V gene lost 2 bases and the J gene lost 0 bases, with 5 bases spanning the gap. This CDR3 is CASSYDSSYNSPLHF. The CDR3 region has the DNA TGTGCCAGCAGTTACGACAGCTCCTATAATTCACCCCTCCACTTT.

This chain's CDR3 is CASSVIGSTEAFF. As DNA, the CDR3 is TGTGCCAGCAGCGTCATAGGGAGCACTGAAGCTTTCTTT. The chain carries TRBV3-1 (or the pseudogene TRBV3-2) and TRBJ1-1; unclear D gene. This CDR3 is built from 13 residues. V lost 5 bases and J 4 bases, leaving 11 bases between the germline ends. CDR1 is LGHDT and CDR2 is YNNKEL in the germline V gene (reference sequence).

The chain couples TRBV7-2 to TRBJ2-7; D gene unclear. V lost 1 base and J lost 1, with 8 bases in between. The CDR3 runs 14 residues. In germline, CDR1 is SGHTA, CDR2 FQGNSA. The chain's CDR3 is CASSLVHGSYEQYF. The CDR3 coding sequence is TGTGCCAGCAGCTTAGTGCACGGTTCCTACGAGCAGTACTTC.

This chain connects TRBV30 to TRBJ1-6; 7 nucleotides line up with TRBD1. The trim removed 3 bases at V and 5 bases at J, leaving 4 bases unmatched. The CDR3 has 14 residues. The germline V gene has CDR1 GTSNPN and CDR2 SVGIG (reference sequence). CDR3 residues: CAWRGTGDNSPLHF. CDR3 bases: TGTGCCTGGAGGGGAACAGGGGATAATTCACCCCTCCACTTT.

This CDR3 reads CASSLAGGRVGEQYF. In nucleotides, the CDR3 is TGTGCCAGCAGCTTGGCCGGGGGGAGGGTCGGCGAGCAGTACTTC. J is TRBJ2-7 and V is TRBV5-4; TRBD2 aligns across 7 bases. Germline values: CDR1 SGHNT, CDR2 YYREEE (reference sequence). This CDR3 region has 15 residues. V dropped 0 bases and J dropped 6; count of bases not matched to a gene: 9.

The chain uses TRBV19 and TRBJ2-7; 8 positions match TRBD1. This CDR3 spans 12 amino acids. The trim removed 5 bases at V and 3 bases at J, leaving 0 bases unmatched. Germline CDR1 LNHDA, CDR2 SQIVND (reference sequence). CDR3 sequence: CASSGQGYEQYF. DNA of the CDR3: TGTGCCAGTAGTGGACAGGGCTACGAGCAGTACTTC.

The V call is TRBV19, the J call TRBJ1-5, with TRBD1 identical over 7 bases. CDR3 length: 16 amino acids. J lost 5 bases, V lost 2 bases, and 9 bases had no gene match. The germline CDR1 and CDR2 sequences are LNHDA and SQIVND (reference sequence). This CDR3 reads CASSIWGTVRYQPQHF. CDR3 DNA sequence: TGTGCCAGTAGTATATGGGGGACAGTCCGCTATCAGCCCCAGCATTTT.

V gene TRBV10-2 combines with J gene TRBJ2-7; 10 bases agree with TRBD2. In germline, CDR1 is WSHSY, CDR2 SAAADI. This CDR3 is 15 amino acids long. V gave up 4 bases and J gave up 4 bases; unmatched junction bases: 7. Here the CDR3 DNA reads TGCGCCAGCAGTGGGCCTAGCGGGAGAAGGTACGAGCAGTACTTC. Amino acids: CASSGPSGRRYEQYF.

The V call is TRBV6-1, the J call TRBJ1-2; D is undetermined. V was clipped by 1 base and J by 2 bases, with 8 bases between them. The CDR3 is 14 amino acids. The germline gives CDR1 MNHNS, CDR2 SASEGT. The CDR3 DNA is TGTGCCAGCAGTGAAGAATGGGCCAACTATGGCTACACCTTC. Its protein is CASSEEWANYGYTF.

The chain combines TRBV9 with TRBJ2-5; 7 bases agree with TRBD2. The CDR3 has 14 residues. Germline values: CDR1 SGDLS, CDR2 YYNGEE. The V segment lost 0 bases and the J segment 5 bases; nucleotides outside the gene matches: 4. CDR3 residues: CASSVGTSGETQYF. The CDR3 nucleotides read TGTGCCAGCAGCGTAGGGACTAGTGGCGAGACCCAGTACTTC.

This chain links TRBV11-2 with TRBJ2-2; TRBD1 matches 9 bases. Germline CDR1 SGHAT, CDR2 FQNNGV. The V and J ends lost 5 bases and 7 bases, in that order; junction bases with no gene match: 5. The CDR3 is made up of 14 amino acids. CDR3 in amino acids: CASSIRQGGGELFF. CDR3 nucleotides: TGTGCCAGCAGCATCCGACAGGGGGGCGGGGAGCTGTTTTTT.

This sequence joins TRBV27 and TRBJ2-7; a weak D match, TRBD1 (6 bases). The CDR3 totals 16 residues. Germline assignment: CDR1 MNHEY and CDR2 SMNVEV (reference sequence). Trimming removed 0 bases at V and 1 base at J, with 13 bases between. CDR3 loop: CASSLSGVGQSYEQYF. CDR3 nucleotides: TGTGCCAGCAGTTTATCGGGGGTCGGACAGTCCTACGAGCAGTACTTC.

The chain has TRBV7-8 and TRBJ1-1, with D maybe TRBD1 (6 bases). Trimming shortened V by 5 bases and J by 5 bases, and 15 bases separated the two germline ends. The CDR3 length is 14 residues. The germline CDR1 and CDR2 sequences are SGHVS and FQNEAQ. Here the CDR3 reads CASSPGRGGTEAFF. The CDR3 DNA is TGTGCCAGCAGCCCGGGGAGGGGGGGTACTGAAGCTTTCTTT. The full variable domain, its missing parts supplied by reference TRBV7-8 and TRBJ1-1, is GAGVSQSPRYKVAKRGQDVALRCDPISGHVSLFWYQQALGQGPEFLTYFQNEAQLDKSGLPSDRFFAERPEGSVSTLKIQRTQQEDSAVYLCASSPGRGGTEAFFGQGTRLTVV.

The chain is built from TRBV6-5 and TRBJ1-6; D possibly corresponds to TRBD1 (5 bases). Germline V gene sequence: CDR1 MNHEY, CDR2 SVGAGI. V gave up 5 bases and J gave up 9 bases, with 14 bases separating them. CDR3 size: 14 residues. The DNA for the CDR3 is TGTGCCAGCAGTCTACAGGAATCTAGTTCACCCCTCCACTTT. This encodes CASSLQESSSPLHF.

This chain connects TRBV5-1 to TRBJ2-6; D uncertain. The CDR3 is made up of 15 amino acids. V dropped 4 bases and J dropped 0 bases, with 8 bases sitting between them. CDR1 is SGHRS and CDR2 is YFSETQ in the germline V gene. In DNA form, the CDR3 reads TGCGCCAGCAGCGTGGCCCTCTCTGGGGCCAACGTCCTGACTTTC. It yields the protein CASSVALSGANVLTF. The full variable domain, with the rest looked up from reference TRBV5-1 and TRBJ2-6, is KAGVTQTPRYLIKTRGQQVTLSCSPISGHRSVSWYQQTPGQGLQFLFEYFSETQRNKGNFPGRFSGRQFSNSRSEMNVSTLELGDSALYLCASSVALSGANVLTFGAGSRLTVL.

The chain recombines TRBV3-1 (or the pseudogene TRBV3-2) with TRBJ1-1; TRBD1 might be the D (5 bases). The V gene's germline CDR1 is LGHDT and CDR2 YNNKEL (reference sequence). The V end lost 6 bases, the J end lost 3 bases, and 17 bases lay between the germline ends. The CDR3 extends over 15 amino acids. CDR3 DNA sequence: TGTGCCAGCAGACGGGACGAGGGAGGGGACACTGAAGCTTTCTTT. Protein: CASRRDEGGDTEAFF.

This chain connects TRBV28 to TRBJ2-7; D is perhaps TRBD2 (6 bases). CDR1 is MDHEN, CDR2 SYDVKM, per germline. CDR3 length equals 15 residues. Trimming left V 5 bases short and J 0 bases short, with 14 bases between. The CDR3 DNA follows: TGTGCCAGCAGTGCGACTAGTCTGAGCTCCTACGAGCAGTACTTC. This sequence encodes CASSATSLSSYEQYF.